What follows describes a single TCR beta chain. Trimming left V 8 bases short and J 5 bases short, with 24 bases between. Per germline, CDR1 SGHNT and CDR2 YENEEA. The CDR3 has 16 residues. This entry belongs to a study of blood T cell repertoires in COVID-19. The overall study: Samples representing acute and convalescent COVID-19 were sourced from the United States, Italy and Spain.

Clones were sequenced by immunoSEQ multiplex PCR, and TCRdb holds only the in-frame ones, with some missing. The sample lists 79,000 or so clones; 75% to 90% were seen once. Sequencing input: peripheral blood. The clonotype comes from a human donor in a cohort sampled during active COVID-19. The chain combines TRBV11-3 with TRBJ1-2; D unresolved. The CDR3 bases are TGTGCCAGCTTCCTAGGGTACTGTGTCTGCGGGTATGGCTACACCTTC. Encoded protein: CASFLGYCVCGYGYTF. Complete variable domain (other parts from reference TRBV11-3 and TRBJ1-2): EAGVVQSPRYKIIEKKQPVAFWCNPISGHNTLYWYLQNLGQGPELLIRYENEEAVDDSQLPKDRFSAERLKGVDSTLKIQPAELGDSAVYLCASFLGYCVCGYGYTFGSGTRLTVV.